This T cell receptor beta chain was recovered during a study of radiotherapy plus CTLA-4 blockade in lung cancer. Whole-study findings and limits: Reports identified early blood T cell clone dynamics, with interferon-beta, as the best response predictor.

Germline assignment: CDR1 SEHNR and CDR2 FQNEAQ (reference sequence). Trimming stripped 2 bases from V and 2 bases from J, with 9 bases between. The CDR3 sequence is 14 residues long. This table comes from immunoSEQ multiplex PCR, and its TCRdb copy is limited to in-frame clones, with some not included. The sample lists tens of thousands of clones, over 60% occurring once. Notes on this clone: Its target is not known.

Patients had chemo-refractory metastatic non-small-cell lung cancer and received focal radiation plus CTLA-4 blockade that used ipilimumab. The sequencing used peripheral blood, collected from a patient treated with radiotherapy plus ipilimumab. The clonotype was recovered from a human donor with non-small cell lung cancer that progressed on radiotherapy plus ipilimumab. The chain joins TRBV7-9 to TRBJ1-2; D is ambiguous. This chain's CDR3 is CASSLRNPNYGYTF. CDR3 bases: TGTGCCAGCAGCTTACGGAATCCCAACTATGGCTACACCTTC.